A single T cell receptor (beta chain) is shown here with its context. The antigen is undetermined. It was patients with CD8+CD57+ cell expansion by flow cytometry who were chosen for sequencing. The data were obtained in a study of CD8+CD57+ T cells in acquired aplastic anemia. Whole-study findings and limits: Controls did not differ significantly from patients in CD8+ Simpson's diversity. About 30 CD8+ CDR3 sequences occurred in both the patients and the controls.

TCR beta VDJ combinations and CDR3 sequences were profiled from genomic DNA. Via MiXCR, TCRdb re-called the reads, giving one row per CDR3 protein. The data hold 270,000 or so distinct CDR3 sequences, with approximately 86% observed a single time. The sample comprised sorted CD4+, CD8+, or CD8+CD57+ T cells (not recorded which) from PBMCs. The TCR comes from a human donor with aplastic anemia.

The CDR3 DNA follows: TGTGCCAGCAGCTTAGCGGGCAGTACGTGGGGGGAGTACCAGTTCTTC. Residues: CASSLAGSTWGEYQFF. The chain is built from TRBV7-8 and TRBJ2-1, with a possible D match to TRBD2 (6 bases). CDR3 length: 16 amino acids. The V gene lost 0 bases and the J gene lost 13 bases, with 22 bases spanning the gap. Germline V gene sequence: CDR1 SGHVS, CDR2 FQNEAQ.